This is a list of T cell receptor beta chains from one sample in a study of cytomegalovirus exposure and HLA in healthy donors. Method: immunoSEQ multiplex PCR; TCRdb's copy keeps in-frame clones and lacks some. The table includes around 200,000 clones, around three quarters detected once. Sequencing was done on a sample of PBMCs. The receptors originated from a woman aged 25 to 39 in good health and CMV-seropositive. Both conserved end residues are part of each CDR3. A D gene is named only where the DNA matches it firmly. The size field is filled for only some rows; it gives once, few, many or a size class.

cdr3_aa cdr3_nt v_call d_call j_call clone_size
CASSPRTGYSSGNTIYF TGTGCCAGCAGCCCACGGACAGGCTATAGCTCTGGAAACACCATATATTTT TRBV5-5 TRBD1 TRBJ1-3 .
CASSHLAGPGHNEQFF TGTGCCAGCAGCCACCTAGCGGGACCCGGTCACAATGAGCAGTTCTTC TRBV4-2 TRBD2 TRBJ2-1 once
CASRLSRAGTGCQPQHF TGTGCCAGCAGATTGTCCCGAGCCGGGACAGGGTGCCAGCCCCAGCATTTT TRBV11-2 TRBD1 TRBJ1-5 .
CASSFRVGNQPQHF TGTGCCAGCAGTTTCAGGGTTGGCAATCAGCCCCAGCATTTT TRBV7-2 . TRBJ1-5 .
CASSQERRRGGSGNTIYF TGTGCCAGCAGCCAAGAGAGGCGGAGGGGGGGCTCTGGAAACACCATATATTTT TRBV4-2 . TRBJ1-3 .
CASSQGAGYTF TGTGCCAGCAGCCAGGGTGCTGGCTACACCTTC TRBV7-8 . TRBJ1-2 few
CASSFGTSGSSYNEQFF TGTGCCAGCAGCTTCGGGACTAGCGGAAGCTCCTACAATGAGCAGTTCTTC TRBV13 TRBD2 TRBJ2-1 .
CASSPIMNTEAFF TGCGCCAGCAGCCCTATCATGAACACTGAAGCTTTCTTT TRBV4-3 . TRBJ1-1 few
CASSPSVGAGVADTQYF TGTGCCAGCAGTCCTTCGGTCGGGGCGGGAGTCGCAGATACGCAGTATTTT TRBV6-4 TRBD2 TRBJ2-3 .
CTALGGPDTQYF TGCACCGCCCTGGGGGGGCCAGATACGCAGTATTTT TRBV29-1 . TRBJ2-3 .
CASSDPYRGNEQYF TGTGCCAGCAGCGACCCATACAGGGGCAACGAGCAGTACTTC TRBV5-6 TRBD1 TRBJ2-7 .
CASSRLAGDNEQFF TGTGCCAGCAGTCGACTAGCGGGGGACAATGAGCAGTTCTTC TRBV6-1 TRBD2 TRBJ2-1 .
CASNKGAAANYGYTF TGTGCCAGTAATAAAGGGGCAGCTGCTAACTATGGCTACACCTTC TRBV19 . TRBJ1-2 .
CASSLRGTSYGYTF TGTGCCAGCAGCTTAAGAGGCACCTCCTATGGCTACACCTTC TRBV7-6 . TRBJ1-2 .
CASGSTGGSGNTIYF TGTGCCAGCGGGTCGACAGGGGGGTCTGGAAACACCATATATTTT TRBV6-5 TRBD1 TRBJ1-3 .
CASSSRSRDRGLPSNQPQHF TGTGCCAGCAGCTCGAGGAGCCGGGACAGGGGGCTTCCCAGCAATCAGCCCCAGCATTTT TRBV7-8 TRBD1 TRBJ1-5 .
CASSLKPDTSGKLFF TGTGCCAGCAGTTTAAAGCCAGACACTTCAGGAAAACTGTTTTTT TRBV28 . TRBJ1-4 .
CASALNTGVYGYTF TGCGCCAGCGCCCTTAATACGGGAGTCTATGGCTACACCTTC TRBV5-1 . TRBJ1-2 .
CASSLERGEYNEQFF TGTGCCAGCAGCTTGGAGCGGGGGGAATACAATGAGCAGTTCTTC TRBV5-6 TRBD2 TRBJ2-1 .
CASSGGQSTGELFF TGTGCCAGCAGTGGGGGACAGAGCACCGGGGAGCTGTTTTTT TRBV6-4 TRBD1 TRBJ2-2 .
CASSLGQGILNTEAFF TGTGCCAGCAGCTTGGGGCAGGGTATATTGAACACTGAAGCTTTCTTT TRBV5-6 . TRBJ1-1 .
CASSPPGRVHEQYF TGTGCCAGCTCACCACCTGGCAGGGTCCACGAGCAGTACTTC TRBV18 . TRBJ2-7 .
CASSQDSQGHYTDTQYF TGCGCCAGCAGCCAAGATTCACAGGGTCATTACACAGATACGCAGTATTTT TRBV4-3 . TRBJ2-3 .
CAVLPGQVIGEIPGELFF TGTGCCGTACTGCCGGGACAGGTTATCGGGGAGATCCCCGGGGAGCTGTTTTTT TRBV10-3 TRBD1 TRBJ2-2 once
CASSLSGEIYEQYF TGTGCCAGCAGCCTGAGCGGGGAGATTTACGAGCAGTACTTC TRBV27 TRBD2 TRBJ2-7 once
CASSLDLGRLETQYF TGTGCCAGCAGCTTGGATCTCGGGAGACTGGAGACCCAGTACTTC TRBV5-4 . TRBJ2-5 .
CASSQGGYAYNEQFF TGCGCCAGCAGCCAAGGGGGCTACGCCTACAATGAGCAGTTCTTC TRBV4-3 . TRBJ2-1 .
CASSLTESQLYEQYF TGTGCCAGCAGCCTGACAGAGTCCCAATTATACGAGCAGTACTTC TRBV11-3 . TRBJ2-7 .
CASSEQGSLNQPQHF TGTGCCAGCAGCGAACAGGGGTCCCTCAATCAGCCCCAGCATTTT TRBV2 TRBD1 TRBJ1-5 .
CASSGGSGSNYEQYF TGTGCCAGCAGTGGGGGGAGCGGGAGTAACTACGAGCAGTACTTC TRBV25-1 TRBD2 TRBJ2-7 once
CASSQEIRDRGKNIQYF TGCGCCAGCAGCCAGGAGATACGCGACAGGGGGAAAAACATTCAGTACTTC TRBV4-3 TRBD1 TRBJ2-4 .
CASSELSSGNTIYF TGTGCCAGCAGCGAACTGAGCTCTGGAAACACCATATATTTT TRBV9 . TRBJ1-3 .
CSVGNRGPYEQYF TGCAGCGTTGGAAACAGGGGGCCCTACGAGCAGTACTTC TRBV29-1 TRBD1 TRBJ2-7 .
CASSYYSNEQYF TGTGCCAGCAGCTACTACTCGAACGAGCAGTACTTC TRBV7-2 . TRBJ2-7 few
CASSTVGGETQYF TGTGCCAGCAGCACAGTGGGAGGGGAGACCCAGTACTTC TRBV6-4 TRBD2 TRBJ2-5 .
CASSFLAGGGHEQYF TGTGCCAGCAGCTTCCTAGCGGGAGGGGGCCACGAGCAGTACTTC TRBV7-2 TRBD2 TRBJ2-7 .
CASSSTQGPHGYTF TGTGCCAGCTCCTCGACCCAGGGCCCCCATGGCTACACCTTC TRBV5-4 . TRBJ1-2 .
CASSIQGANEKLFF TGTGCCAGTAGTATACAGGGGGCGAATGAAAAACTGTTTTTT TRBV19 TRBD1 TRBJ1-4 .
CASSRAGWTNYGYTF TGCGCCAGCAGCAGGGCAGGGTGGACTAACTATGGCTACACCTTC TRBV5-1 . TRBJ1-2 .
CASSPSGMNTEAFF TGTGCCAGCTCACCGTCCGGGATGAACACTGAAGCTTTCTTT TRBV18 . TRBJ1-1 .
CASSVAGGPETQYF TGTGCCAGCAGCGTAGCGGGGGGGCCGGAGACCCAGTACTTC TRBV9 TRBD2 TRBJ2-5 .
CAVGVGNTIYF TGTGCTGTAGGGGTCGGAAACACCATATATTTT TRBV6-5 . TRBJ1-3 few
CASSLVPGGTGGAIGELFF TGCGCCAGCAGCCTCGTCCCCGGCGGGACAGGGGGCGCGATCGGGGAGCTGTTTTTT TRBV4-3 TRBD1 TRBJ2-2 .
CASSPVVDTQYF TGTGCCAGCAGCCCGGTGGTAGATACGCAGTATTTT TRBV7-6 . TRBJ2-3 few
CASSLSPRTEAFF TGTGCCAGCAGCTTGAGCCCGAGGACTGAAGCTTTCTTT TRBV11-3 . TRBJ1-1 few
CASSSRVLTDTQYF TGTGCCAGCAGCTCCCGGGTCCTCACAGATACGCAGTATTTT TRBV11-3 . TRBJ2-3 few
CASSQGLFTDTQYF TGTGCCAGCAGCCAGGGACTGTTCACAGATACGCAGTATTTT TRBV7-2 . TRBJ2-3 .